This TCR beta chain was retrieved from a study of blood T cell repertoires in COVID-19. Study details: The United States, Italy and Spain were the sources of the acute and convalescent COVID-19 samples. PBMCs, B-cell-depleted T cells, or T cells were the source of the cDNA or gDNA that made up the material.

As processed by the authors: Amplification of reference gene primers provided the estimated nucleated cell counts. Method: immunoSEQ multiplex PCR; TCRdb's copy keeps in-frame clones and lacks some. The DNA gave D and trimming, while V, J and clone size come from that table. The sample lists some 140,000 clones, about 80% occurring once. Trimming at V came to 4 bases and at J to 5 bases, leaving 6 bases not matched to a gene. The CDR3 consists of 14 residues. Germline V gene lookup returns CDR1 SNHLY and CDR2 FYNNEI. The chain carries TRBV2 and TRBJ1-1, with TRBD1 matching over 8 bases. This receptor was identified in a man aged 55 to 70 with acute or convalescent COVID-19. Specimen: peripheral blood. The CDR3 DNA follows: TGTGCCAGCAGTGTACGTACAGGGGGGACTGAAGCTTTCTTT. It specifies CASSVRTGGTEAFF.